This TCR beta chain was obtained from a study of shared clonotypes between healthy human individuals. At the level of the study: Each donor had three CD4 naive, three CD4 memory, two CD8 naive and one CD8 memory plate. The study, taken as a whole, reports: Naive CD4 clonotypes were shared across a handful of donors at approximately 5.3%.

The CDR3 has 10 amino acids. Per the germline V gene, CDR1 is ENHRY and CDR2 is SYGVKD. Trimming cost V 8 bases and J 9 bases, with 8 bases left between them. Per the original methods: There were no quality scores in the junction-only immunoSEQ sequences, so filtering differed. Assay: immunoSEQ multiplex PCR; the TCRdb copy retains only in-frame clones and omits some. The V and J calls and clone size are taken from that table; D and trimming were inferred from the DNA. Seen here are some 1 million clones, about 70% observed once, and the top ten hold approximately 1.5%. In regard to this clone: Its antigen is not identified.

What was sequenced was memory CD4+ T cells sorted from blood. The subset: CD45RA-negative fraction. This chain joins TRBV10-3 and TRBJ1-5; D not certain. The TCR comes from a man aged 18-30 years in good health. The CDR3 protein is CAIVHGPQHF. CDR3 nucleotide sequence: TGTGCCATCGTTCATGGGCCCCAGCATTTT.